This T cell receptor beta chain was sequenced in a study of vaccination and CD4 T cells after COVID-19. Study background: Cultures that served as controls received a CEFX pool, an HIV-1 Nef pool, or no peptide.

The sample's treatment: roughly 10-day PBMC culture with coronavirus spike peptide pools or control peptides (ViraFEST assay). Germline V gene sequence: CDR1 DFQATT, CDR2 SNEGSKA (reference sequence). Trimming stripped 3 bases from V and 0 bases from J, with 11 bases between. CDR3 length: 14 residues. On this clonotype itself: No antigen is known for it.

With the Oncomine TCR Beta short-read assay, DNA from cultured CD4+ T cells was sequenced. CD4+ T cells were cultured, and genomic DNA was extracted from them. A single record per CDR3 protein comes from TCRdb applying MiXCR to the PCR reads. In the table there are 20,000 to 25,000 distinct CDR3 sequences, around 66% of which are singletons. The chain recombines TRBV20-1 with TRBJ1-1; D may be TRBD1 (5 bases). The starting material was CD4+ T cells from blood, cultured in vitro, obtained after SARS-CoV-2 vaccination. The clonotype comes from a human donor who received a COVID-19 vaccine. CDR3 bases: TGCAGTGCTAGGAGGGGACTTTTGAACACTGAAGCTTTCTTT. Encoded protein: CSARRGLLNTEAFF.